These T cell receptor beta chains were read from a single sample in a study of T cells in Graves' hyperthyroidism and ophthalmopathy. MiXCR, applied by TCRdb to the multiplex PCR reads, yields one record per CDR3 protein. The data show fewer than 350,000 distinct CDR3 sequences, approximately 15% seen once. The sequenced material came from blood. The receptors were sampled from a woman aged 35 to 49 with Graves' hyperthyroidism. Both conserved end residues are part of each CDR3. D genes are given only for firm matches. Clone sizes are given selectively: once, few, many, or a class where the clone is expanded.

cdr3_length j_call d_call clone_size v_call cdr3_aa cdr3_nt
14 TRBJ2-7 TRBD2 many TRBV28 CASSYRTSGSQQYF TGTGCCAGCAGTTACCGGACTAGCGGGAGCCAGCAGTACTTC
17 TRBJ2-3 TRBD2 - TRBV20-1 CSARDLEAGGPGDTQYF TGCAGTGCTAGAGATCTTGAGGCGGGAGGGCCGGGAGATACGCAGTATTTT
15 TRBJ2-1 - many TRBV5-1 CASSSDPTSYNEQFF TGCGCCAGCAGCTCGGATCCGACTAGTTACAATGAGCAGTTCTTC
15 TRBJ1-5 TRBD1 many TRBV27 CASSSDRGLNQPQHF TGTGCCAGCAGTTCGGACAGGGGGCTCAATCAGCCCCAGCATTTT
15 TRBJ2-1 TRBD2 many TRBV7-2 CASSLASGAGYEQFF TGTGCCAGCAGCTTAGCCAGCGGGGCGGGCTATGAGCAGTTCTTC
15 TRBJ2-1 - many TRBV12-3/TRBV12-4 CASVISRRSYNEQFF TGTGCCAGCGTCATTAGCCGCCGCTCCTACAATGAGCAGTTCTTC
14 TRBJ2-5 - many TRBV2 CASSEEGAEETQYF TGTGCCAGCAGTGAGGAGGGAGCGGAGGAGACCCAGTACTTC
14 TRBJ2-2 - few TRBV10-2 CASMGARNTGELFF TGCGCCAGCATGGGGGCCCGGAACACCGGGGAGCTGTTTTTT
11 TRBJ2-1 - many TRBV28 CASRHGTQQFF TGTGCCAGCAGACACGGGACACAGCAGTTCTTC
12 TRBJ2-3 - many TRBV6-2/TRBV6-3 CASSRIGDTQYF TGTGCCAGCAGCCGGATTGGAGATACGCAGTATTTT
12 TRBJ2-7 - - TRBV6-2/TRBV6-3 CASSRWAYEQYF TGTGCCAGCAGTAGATGGGCCTACGAGCAGTACTTC
16 TRBJ2-5 TRBD1 many TRBV7-9 CASSPVGQPWAETQYF TGTGCCAGCAGCCCAGTGGGACAGCCCTGGGCGGAGACCCAGTACTTC
13 TRBJ1-1 - many TRBV14 CASSRHPTGEAFF TGTGCCAGCAGCCGCCACCCGACGGGTGAAGCTTTCTTT
15 TRBJ1-1 - - TRBV5-6 CASSPPTGLNTEAFF TGTGCCAGCAGCCCCCCGACAGGCTTGAACACTGAAGCTTTCTTT
18 TRBJ1-3 - many TRBV12-3/TRBV12-4 CASSTALRGVSSGNTIYF TGTGCCAGCAGTACGGCCCTAAGGGGGGTTAGCTCTGGAAACACCATATATTTT
14 TRBJ2-5 - many TRBV12-3/TRBV12-4 CASSPRGDQETQYF TGTGCCAGCAGTCCCCGGGGAGATCAAGAGACCCAGTACTTC
15 TRBJ2-1 - many TRBV20-1 CSASVYWDEYNEQFF TGCAGTGCTAGTGTTTATTGGGATGAGTACAATGAGCAGTTCTTC
12 TRBJ2-3 - many TRBV29-1 CSGRDLTDTQYF TGCAGCGGCAGGGACCTCACAGATACGCAGTATTTT
13 TRBJ1-6 - few TRBV6-1 CASGSRRNSPLHF TGTGCCAGTGGGTCACGGCGGAATTCACCCCTCCACTTT
14 TRBJ1-6 TRBD1 few TRBV20-1 CSAAGTGDDSPLHF TGCAGTGCTGCCGGGACAGGGGATGATTCACCCCTCCACTTT
15 TRBJ2-2 TRBD2 - TRBV28 CASSIAGGPGGELFF TGTGCCAGCAGTATAGCGGGAGGGCCCGGCGGGGAGCTGTTTTTT
15 TRBJ2-3 - many TRBV28 CASSTPTEITDTQYF TGTGCCAGCAGTACCCCTACTGAAATCACAGATACGCAGTATTTT
13 TRBJ1-2 TRBD1 many TRBV10-3 CAISEGQDYGYTF TGTGCCATCAGTGAGGGACAGGACTATGGCTACACCTTC
15 TRBJ2-1 TRBD1 - TRBV25-1 CASSENRGYLNEQFF TGTGCCAGCAGTGAGAACAGGGGTTATCTGAATGAGCAGTTCTTC
17 TRBJ2-1 - many TRBV28 CASSSIARDSLYNEQFF TGTGCCAGCAGTTCCATCGCCCGGGACTCCCTATACAATGAGCAGTTCTTC
14 TRBJ1-5 - many TRBV7-2 CASSQGASNQPQHF TGTGCCAGCAGTCAAGGAGCGAGCAATCAGCCCCAGCATTTT
17 TRBJ1-5 TRBD1 many TRBV19 CASRKDRARAFDQPQHF TGTGCCAGTAGGAAGGACAGGGCTCGCGCATTCGATCAGCCCCAGCATTTT
17 TRBJ1-5 - many TRBV7-2 CASSLSRRGLQSQPQHF TGTGCCAGCAGCTTGAGCAGGAGAGGGTTACAATCTCAGCCCCAGCATTTT
15 TRBJ1-1 TRBD1 many TRBV6-1 CASSENPTGASEAFF TGTGCCAGCAGCGAAAATCCGACAGGGGCATCTGAAGCTTTCTTT
15 TRBJ2-2 - - TRBV7-9 CASSSLGSYTGELFF TGTGCCAGCAGCTCCTTAGGAAGTTACACCGGGGAGCTGTTTTTT
13 TRBJ2-5 - few TRBV5-6 CASSFRVIETQYF TGTGCCAGCAGCTTCCGGGTCATAGAGACCCAGTACTTC
14 TRBJ1-5 TRBD1 many TRBV27 CASSLRQGNQPQHF TGTGCCAGCAGCCTAAGACAGGGGAATCAGCCCCAGCATTTT
17 TRBJ1-6 - - TRBV2 CASSEPLLGQGRSPLHF TGTGCCAGCAGTGAACCGCTTCTAGGGCAGGGGAGGTCACCCCTCCACTTT
16 TRBJ2-2 - many TRBV28 CASSFPGGWSTGELFF TGTGCCAGCAGTTTCCCTGGCGGATGGAGCACCGGGGAGCTGTTTTTT
16 TRBJ1-1 - many TRBV15 CATSRPRGEENTEAFF TGTGCCACCAGCAGACCCCGGGGAGAAGAGAACACTGAAGCTTTCTTT
13 TRBJ2-7 - many TRBV30 CAWSVTRYYEQYF TGTGCCTGGAGTGTAACCCGATACTACGAGCAGTACTTC
12 TRBJ1-3 - many TRBV6-1 CASSEVGNTIYF TGTGCCAGCAGTGAGGTGGGAAACACCATATATTTT
15 TRBJ2-7 - many TRBV6-2/TRBV6-3 CASSNRGQGTYEQYF TGTGCCAGCAGCAACCGGGGGCAGGGCACCTACGAGCAGTACTTC
15 TRBJ2-5 - many TRBV20-1 CSASHRFGAQETQYF TGCAGTGCTAGCCACAGATTTGGGGCACAAGAGACCCAGTACTTC
12 TRBJ2-5 - - TRBV18 CTSSPPGETQYF TGTACCAGCTCACCCCCTGGTGAGACCCAGTACTTC
18 TRBJ1-5 TRBD1 few TRBV10-3 CASSPRQGEKFGNQPQHF TGTGCCAGCTCACCAAGACAGGGGGAGAAGTTTGGCAATCAGCCCCAGCATTTT
13 TRBJ1-5 - few TRBV28 CASRPGVYQPQHF TGTGCCAGCAGACCTGGGGTTTATCAGCCCCAGCATTTT
14 TRBJ2-2 - many TRBV5-1 CASSSAHNTGELFF TGCGCCAGCAGTTCGGCCCACAACACCGGGGAGCTGTTTTTT
14 TRBJ1-1 - many TRBV5-5 CASSLEAVNTEAFF TGTGCCAGCAGCTTGGAGGCAGTGAACACTGAAGCTTTCTTT
16 TRBJ2-5 - - TRBV4-1 CASRPNPGTSQETQYF TGCGCCAGCCGCCCCAACCCCGGGACCAGCCAAGAGACCCAGTACTTC
17 TRBJ2-1 TRBD2 many TRBV4-1 CASSQVDLGLAPNEQFF TGCGCCAGCAGCCAAGTAGATTTGGGACTAGCTCCAAATGAGCAGTTCTTC
14 TRBJ2-7 - many TRBV18 CASSPTGSNYEQYF TGTGCCAGCTCCCCGACAGGTTCCAACTACGAGCAGTACTTC
13 TRBJ1-5 - - TRBV19 CASSISRDQPQHF TGTGCCAGTAGTATCTCCAGGGATCAGCCCCAGCATTTT
15 TRBJ2-1 - many TRBV20-1 CSANGGLGAYNEQFF TGCAGCGCCAACGGAGGGCTCGGGGCATACAATGAGCAGTTCTTC
14 TRBJ1-4 - - TRBV15 CATSRGGANEKLFF TGTGCCACCAGCAGAGGCGGGGCTAATGAAAAACTGTTTTTT
14 TRBJ2-6 - few TRBV5-6 CASSQLSGANVLTF TGTGCCAGCAGCCAACTATCCGGGGCCAACGTCCTGACTTTC
11 TRBJ2-5 - many TRBV20-1 CSAQDEETQYF TGCAGTGCTCAGGACGAAGAGACCCAGTACTTC
12 TRBJ2-1 - - TRBV20-1 CSARRGAREQFF TGCAGTGCTAGAAGGGGTGCTAGAGAGCAGTTCTTC
16 TRBJ1-2 TRBD1 many TRBV9 CASSAWTGGRGYGYTF TGTGCCAGCAGCGCATGGACAGGGGGCAGAGGTTATGGCTACACCTTC